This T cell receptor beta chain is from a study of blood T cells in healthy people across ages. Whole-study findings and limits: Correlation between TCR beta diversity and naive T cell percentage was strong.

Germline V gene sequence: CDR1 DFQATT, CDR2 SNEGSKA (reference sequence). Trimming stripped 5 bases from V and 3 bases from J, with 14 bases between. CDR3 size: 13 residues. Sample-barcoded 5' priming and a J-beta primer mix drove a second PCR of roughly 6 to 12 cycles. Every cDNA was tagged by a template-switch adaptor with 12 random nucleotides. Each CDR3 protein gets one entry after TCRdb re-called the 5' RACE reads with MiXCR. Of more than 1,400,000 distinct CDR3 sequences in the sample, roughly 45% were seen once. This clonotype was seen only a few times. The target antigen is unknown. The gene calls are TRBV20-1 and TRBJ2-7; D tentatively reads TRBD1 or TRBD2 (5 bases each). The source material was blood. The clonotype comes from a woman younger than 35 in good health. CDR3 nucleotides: TGCAGTGCTCCGGGGCTAGCCCTCTACGAGCAGTACTTC. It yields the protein CSAPGLALYEQYF.